The clone carrying this T cell receptor beta chain was observed a few times. The antigen is unknown. This sample's TCRbeta library carried unique molecular identifier barcodes. Via MiXCR, TCRdb re-called the PCR reads, giving one row per CDR3 protein. Found here are around 960,000 distinct CDR3 sequences, about 31% of them singletons; the top ten hold about 28%. The sample belongs to a study of T-cell reconstitution after alpha-beta-depleted transplantation in children. Study observations and caveats: After transplant, at about two months, alpha-beta T cells were reportedly derived from several hundred expanded graft clones.

The sequence derives from a boy in the first two years of life who had a stem cell transplant for SCID, so the T cells may come from the graft donor. This material consisted of PBMCs, mostly from graft donor cells, taken 360 days after TCRalphabeta/CD19-depleted stem cell transplant.

The CDR3 DNA reads TGTGCCAGCAGTCGGGCTCCAGGGGCGGGGAACACTGAAGCTTTCTTT. It encodes CASSRAPGAGNTEAFF. The V call is TRBV27, the J call TRBJ1-1; TRBD1 is a possible D gene (6 bases). Germline-derived CDR1 and CDR2 are MNHEY and SMNVEV (reference sequence). Between the trimmed V and J ends, which lost 5 bases and 1 base, there was a span of 17 bases. The CDR3 has 16 amino acids.